This T cell receptor (beta chain) was retrieved from a study of T-cell memory formation after mild COVID-19. Using constant-segment primers, 5'RACE produced TCR alpha and TCR beta cDNA libraries carrying sample barcodes and UMIs. TCRdb reprocessed the 5' RACE reads with MiXCR, giving one entry per CDR3 protein. Seen here are 300,000 to 400,000 distinct CDR3 sequences, approximately 15% observed once, and the top ten hold roughly 22%. Looked up from germline, CDR1 is LGHNA and CDR2 is YSLEER. This CDR3 region has 14 residues. V was pared by 0 bases and J by 8 bases, with 13 bases between. This chain connects TRBV4-3 to TRBJ1-1; tentatively, D is TRBD1 (5 bases). What was sequenced was PBMCs or a T cell subset sorted from them (not recorded which). This TCR was recovered from a man younger than 35 who had mild COVID-19 (a few samples of this study predate the infection). Cell type and time point are not known. This CDR3 is CASSQDPGADEAFF. Written as DNA, the CDR3 is TGCGCCAGCAGCCAAGACCCCGGGGCAGACGAAGCTTTCTTT.